Following are 30 T cell receptor beta chains from one sample sequenced in a study of T cell changes during pregnancy in multiple sclerosis. Repertoires were generated with immunoSEQ multiplex PCR, while TCRdb's copy carries only in-frame clones and drops some. The data hold about 60,000 clones, with roughly 90% observed a single time. The sequencing used peripheral blood, collected before pregnancy. The receptors were sampled from a female donor with multiple sclerosis, enrolled in a pregnancy study.

The chain employs TRBV9 and TRBJ1-2; TRBD1 is a possible D gene (5 bases). This CDR3 region has 15 residues. CDR1 is SGDLS, CDR2 YYNGEE, per germline. V was shortened by 2 bases and J by 1 base, with 12 bases between the two germline ends. The CDR3 here is CASSVGPTVNYGYTF. The CDR3 coding sequence is TGTGCCAGCAGCGTCGGGCCGACAGTTAACTATGGCTACACCTTC.

This clone was seen a handful of times. The chain links TRBV19 to TRBJ2-7, with D perhaps matching TRBD1 (5 bases). In germline, CDR1 is LNHDA, CDR2 SQIVND (reference sequence). The CDR3 runs to 13 residues. Trimming left V 3 bases short and J 2 bases short, with 8 bases between. As DNA, the CDR3 is TGTGCCAGTAGTATGGGCAGGGCCTACGAGCAGTACTTC. Encoded protein: CASSMGRAYEQYF.

This CDR3 reads CASSTGQGLETQYF. CDR3 nucleotide sequence: TGTGCCAGCAGCACCGGACAGGGGTTGGAGACCCAGTACTTC. The J gene is TRBJ2-5, the V gene TRBV21-1; TRBD1 is the table's D call and was not checked against the DNA. TRBV21-1 is an annotated pseudogene. The CDR3 runs to 14 residues.

The chain couples TRBV2 to TRBJ1-6; the D gene is possibly TRBD1 (6 bases). V was shortened by 4 bases and J by 8 bases, with 12 bases between the two germline ends. Germline loops: CDR1 SNHLY, CDR2 FYNNEI. The CDR3 length is 14 residues. The CDR3, as DNA: TGTGCCAGCAGTGGGCGGGGGGCCGATTCACCCCTCCACTTT. It specifies CASSGRGADSPLHF. Filled out from reference TRBV2 and TRBJ1-6, the complete variable domain reads EPEVTQTPSHQVTQMGQEVILRCVPISNHLYFYWYRQILGQKVEFLVSFYNNEISEKSEIFDDQFSVERPDGSNFTLKIRSTKLEDSAMYFCASSGRGADSPLHFGNGTRLTVT.

The rearrangement joins TRBV15 to TRBJ1-1; D is perhaps TRBD1 (6 bases). This CDR3 comprises 12 residues. Germline CDR1 is LNHNV and CDR2 is YYDKDF (reference sequence). The V and J ends lost 4 bases and 12 bases respectively, with 15 bases between them. The chain's CDR3 is CATSMGQGQPFF. Here the CDR3 DNA reads TGTGCCACCAGCATGGGACAAGGCCAACCTTTCTTT.

The gene calls are TRBV19 and TRBJ1-4; possibly TRBD1 for D (5 bases). With 8 bases removed from V and 4 bases from J, the gap between germline ends came to 11 bases. CDR1 and CDR2 (germline): LNHDA, SQIVND (reference sequence). The CDR3 is made up of 13 amino acids. This CDR3 is CASLGHFNEKLFF. Written as DNA, the CDR3 is TGTGCCAGTTTAGGACACTTTAATGAAAAACTGTTTTTT.

The chain uses TRBV6-4 and TRBJ2-1, with 13 bases that match TRBD2. CDR1 is MRHNA, CDR2 SNTAGT, per germline. There are 15 residues in the CDR3. The ends lost 6 bases at V and 4 bases at J; junction bases unmatched: 3. The CDR3 DNA is TGTGCCAGCAGCCTGACTAGCGGGGGGTACAATGAGCAGTTCTTC. This sequence encodes CASSLTSGGYNEQFF.

The chain links TRBV7-3 to TRBJ2-1; 11 bases line up with TRBD2. Germline lookup yields CDR1 SGHTA and CDR2 FQGTGA. The V segment lost 5 bases and the J segment 7 bases; nucleotides outside the gene matches: 10. The CDR3 contains 16 residues. CDR3 sequence (DNA): TGTGCCAGCAGCCGCGATTTAGCGGGGGGGGCAAATGAGCAGTTCTTC. It translates to CASSRDLAGGANEQFF.

This chain links TRBV23-1 with TRBJ1-6, with 7 bases that match TRBD1. TRBV23-1 is an open reading frame, and its role is uncertain. The CDR3 covers 14 residues. V gave up 5 bases and J gave up 5 bases; unmatched junction bases: 3. The CDR3 protein is CASSAQGNNSPLHF. In DNA, the CDR3 is TGCGCCAGCAGTGCACAGGGGAATAATTCACCCCTCCACTTT.

The CDR3 reads CASSIDVTGGVGYTF. In nucleotides, the CDR3 is TGTGCCAGTAGTATAGATGTGACAGGGGGCGTGGGCTACACCTTC. The V call is TRBV19, the J call TRBJ1-2; 10 bases agree with TRBD1. J was trimmed by 8 bases and V by 0 bases; bases with no gene match: 6. Germline CDR1 and CDR2: LNHDA and SQIVND (reference sequence). The length of the CDR3 is 15 residues. The full variable domain, with the rest looked up from reference TRBV19 and TRBJ1-2, is DGGITQSPKYLFRKEGQNVTLSCEQNLNHDAMYWYRQDPGQGLRLIYYSQIVNDFQKGDIAEGYSVSREKKESFPLTVTSAQKNPTAFYLCASSIDVTGGVGYTFGSGTRLTVV.

This rearrangement joins TRBV18 to TRBJ1-1, with D uncertain. This CDR3 has 13 residues. The ends were cut back, 6 bases at V and 1 base at J, with 9 bases in the middle. Germline V gene data show CDR1 as KGHSH and CDR2 as LQKENI. The CDR3 sequence is CASSPTANTEAFF. The CDR3 DNA sequence: TGTGCCAGCTCTCCCACAGCGAACACTGAAGCTTTCTTT.

This chain joins TRBV4-1 and TRBJ2-7; possible D gene TRBD1, 6 bases. CDR1 MGHRA and CDR2 YSYEKL come from the germline V gene. V was cut by 3 bases and J by 2 bases, with 17 bases left in between. The CDR3 runs 16 residues. The DNA of the CDR3 is TGCGCCAGCAGCCAGGGGTGGCAGGGGCGCCCCTACGAGCAGTACTTC. It encodes CASSQGWQGRPYEQYF.

The chain is built from TRBV5-5 and TRBJ1-2, with D uncertain. V was trimmed by 4 bases and J by 3 bases, leaving 7 bases between them. Per the germline V gene, CDR1 is SGHKS and CDR2 is YYEKEE (reference sequence). This CDR3 has 12 amino acids. CDR3 sequence reads: CASSPPDYGYTF. The CDR3, as DNA: TGTGCCAGCAGCCCGCCGGACTATGGCTACACCTTC.

The chain employs TRBV7-3 and TRBJ2-7; 9 bases align to TRBD1. This CDR3 is 15 amino acids long. Trimming removed 3 bases from V and 1 base from J; junction bases left unmatched: 4. Per germline, CDR1 SGHTA and CDR2 FQGTGA. CDR3 sequence: CASSFGQGPSYEQYF. The DNA of the CDR3 is TGTGCCAGCAGCTTTGGACAGGGGCCTTCCTACGAGCAGTACTTC.

The chain combines TRBV6-4 with TRBJ2-3; 12 nucleotides match TRBD1. Germline trimming cut 0 bases from V and 6 bases from J; bases unmatched to any gene: 4. Germline CDR1 MRHNA, CDR2 SNTAGT. The CDR3 has 16 amino acids. CDR3 residues: CASSDSGQGAVDTQYF. In nucleotides, the CDR3 is TGTGCCAGCAGTGACTCGGGACAGGGGGCCGTCGATACGCAGTATTTT.

V usage is TRBV9 and J usage is TRBJ2-5; perhaps TRBD1 as D (6 bases). CDR1 is SGDLS, CDR2 YYNGEE, per germline. V lost 2 bases and J lost 0, with 14 bases in between. This CDR3 is 16 amino acids long. The CDR3 DNA follows: TGTGCCAGCAGCGTTACAGGGTCGGGGTACCAAGAGACCCAGTACTTC. Protein: CASSVTGSGYQETQYF.

The V call is TRBV9, the J call TRBJ2-5; 10 bases agree with TRBD2. The CDR3 spans 19 residues. Germline CDR1 is SGDLS and CDR2 is YYNGEE. After removal of 2 bases from V and 5 bases from J, the junction contained 18 bases not matched to a gene. CDR3 amino acids: CASSVNVEASGGAGETQYF. The CDR3 nucleotides are TGTGCCAGCAGCGTTAACGTCGAGGCTAGCGGGGGCGCAGGGGAGACCCAGTACTTC.

The gene calls are TRBV30 and TRBJ1-1, with 7 nucleotides matching TRBD1. The V and J ends lost 2 bases and 1 base, in that order; junction bases with no gene match: 1. The CDR3 spans 13 residues. The germline V gene encodes CDR1 GTSNPN and CDR2 SVGIG (reference sequence). In DNA form, the CDR3 reads TGTGCCTGGAGTCGACAGGGGAACACTGAAGCTTTCTTT. It translates to CAWSRQGNTEAFF.

The chain joins TRBV29-1 to TRBJ1-1, with D possibly being TRBD1 (5 bases). This CDR3 spans 11 amino acids. V lost 3 bases to trimming and J lost 11 bases, with 13 bases between them. The germline V gene has CDR1 SQVTM and CDR2 ANQGSEA. In DNA form, the CDR3 reads TGCAGCGTTGATTTTTCCGGGGGGGCTTTCTTT. Amino acids: CSVDFSGGAFF.

V is TRBV27 and J is TRBJ2-2, with D uncertain. CDR3 size: 15 residues. The germline CDR1 and CDR2 sequences are MNHEY and SMNVEV (reference sequence). Trimming removed 6 bases from V and 7 bases from J, with 18 bases in between. The CDR3 nucleotides are TGTGCCAGCAGAATTTTAAGCGATCTCGACGGGGAGCTGTTTTTT. Translated: CASRILSDLDGELFF.

The chain combines TRBV18 with TRBJ2-2; 9 bases fit TRBD1. Looked up from germline, CDR1 is KGHSH and CDR2 is LQKENI. The junction had 2 bases not matched to a gene; V was cut back by 3 bases and J by 3 bases. This CDR3 is 15 amino acids long. The CDR3 nucleotides read TGTGCCAGCTCACCGAGACAGGGGGACACCGGGGAGCTGTTTTTT. This translates into CASSPRQGDTGELFF.

The genes are TRBV9 and TRBJ2-1; 11 bases are a match to TRBD2. V was clipped by 0 bases and J by 9 bases; unmatched bases: 8. The CDR3 extends over 16 amino acids. Germline CDR1 reads SGDLS; CDR2 reads YYNGEE. CDR3 protein: CASSVGASGGKGEQFF. CDR3 in DNA: TGTGCCAGCAGCGTAGGCGCTAGCGGGGGGAAGGGTGAGCAGTTCTTC. Complete variable domain (other parts from reference TRBV9 and TRBJ2-1): DSGVTQTPKHLITATGQRVTLRCSPRSGDLSVYWYQQSLDQGLQFLIQYYNGEERAKGNILERFSAQQFPDLHSELNLSSLELGDSALYFCASSVGASGGKGEQFFGPGTRLTVL.

This chain links TRBV7-9 with TRBJ2-1; TRBD2 aligns across 11 bases. This CDR3 is 15 amino acids long. J gave up 4 bases and V 4 bases, and 3 bases lay outside the gene matches. CDR1 and CDR2 from the germline V gene are SEHNR and FQNEAQ (reference sequence). The CDR3 region has the DNA TGTGCCAGCAGCTCGATAGCGGGGGGGTACAATGAGCAGTTCTTC. Its translation: CASSSIAGGYNEQFF.

J is TRBJ2-7 and V is TRBV25-1; D may be TRBD1 (6 bases). This CDR3 is built from 13 residues. Germline V CDR1 and CDR2: MGHDK, SYGVNS. With 5 bases removed from V and 4 bases from J, the gap between germline ends came to 12 bases. CDR3 region: CASSLQGLYEQYF. CDR3 coding DNA: TGTGCCAGCAGTCTACAGGGATTGTACGAGCAGTACTTC.

The rearrangement uses TRBV7-3 and TRBJ1-1; D remains ambiguous. Trimming pared 3 bases from V and 3 bases from J, leaving 8 bases between. CDR3 length equals 13 residues. Germline CDR1 SGHTA, CDR2 FQGTGA. In nucleotides, the CDR3 is TGTGCCAGCAGCTTGGCAGGTTACACTGAAGCTTTCTTT. As protein: CASSLAGYTEAFF. Combining the CDR3 with reference TRBV7-3 and TRBJ1-1 gives the whole variable domain GAGVSQTPSNKVTEKGKYVELRCDPISGHTALYWYRQSLGQGPEFLIYFQGTGAADDSGLPNDRFFAVRPEGSVSTLKIQRTERGDSAVYLCASSLAGYTEAFFGQGTRLTVV.

The rearrangement uses TRBV27 and TRBJ1-6; 7 nucleotides match TRBD1. The germline V gene encodes CDR1 MNHEY and CDR2 SMNVEV (reference sequence). Unmatched junction bases numbered 6, after V lost 4 bases and J lost 12 bases. The CDR3 extends over 13 amino acids. CDR3 sequence (DNA): TGTGCCAGCAGTTCGACAGGGCTCGAACCCCTCCACTTT. This translates into CASSSTGLEPLHF.

The gene calls are TRBV2 and TRBJ2-1, with a possible D match to TRBD2 (5 bases). V lost 4 bases and J 8 bases, leaving 12 bases between the germline ends. The CDR3 loop spans 13 amino acids. The germline V gene encodes CDR1 SNHLY and CDR2 FYNNEI. The CDR3 loop reads CASSGRGWDEQFF. CDR3 DNA sequence: TGTGCCAGCAGTGGACGGGGTTGGGATGAGCAGTTCTTC.

CDR3 DNA sequence: TGCGCCAGCCGGCTTCTCACAGGGTACGCGAACACCGGGGAGCTGTTTTTT. It encodes CASRLLTGYANTGELFF. This sequence joins TRBV4-1 and TRBJ2-2; D possibly corresponds to TRBD1 (6 bases). The germline V gene has CDR1 MGHRA and CDR2 YSYEKL. This CDR3 is built from 17 residues. V lost 8 bases, J lost 0 bases, and 19 bases lay in between.

This clone was seen once. The chain combines TRBV14 with TRBJ2-2; 7 bases agree with TRBD1. Losses at the gene ends were 3 bases for V and 1 base for J; bases not matched to a gene: 11. Germline V gene sequence: CDR1 SGHDN, CDR2 FVKESK. The CDR3 length is 18 residues. The CDR3 DNA reads as TGTGCCAGCAGCCACCCGACAGGGAGAGCGGTGAACACCGGGGAGCTGTTTTTT. Its protein is CASSHPTGRAVNTGELFF. Together with reference TRBV14 and TRBJ2-2, the CDR3 gives the full variable domain: EAGVTQFPSHSVIEKGQTVTLRCDPISGHDNLYWYRRVMGKEIKFLLHFVKESKQDESGMPNNRFLAERTGGTYSTLKVQPAELEDSGVYFCASSHPTGRAVNTGELFFGEGSRLTVL.

In its sample, this clone was seen once. The rearrangement uses TRBV30 and TRBJ2-7, with 7 bases matching TRBD1. Germline lookup yields CDR1 GTSNPN and CDR2 SVGIG (reference sequence). After removal of 2 bases from V and 0 bases from J, the junction contained 7 bases not matched to a gene. The CDR3 runs to 15 residues. The CDR3 DNA is TGTGCCTGGAGTCAAGACAGGGCTAGCTCCTACGAGCAGTACTTC. Translating gives CAWSQDRASSYEQYF.